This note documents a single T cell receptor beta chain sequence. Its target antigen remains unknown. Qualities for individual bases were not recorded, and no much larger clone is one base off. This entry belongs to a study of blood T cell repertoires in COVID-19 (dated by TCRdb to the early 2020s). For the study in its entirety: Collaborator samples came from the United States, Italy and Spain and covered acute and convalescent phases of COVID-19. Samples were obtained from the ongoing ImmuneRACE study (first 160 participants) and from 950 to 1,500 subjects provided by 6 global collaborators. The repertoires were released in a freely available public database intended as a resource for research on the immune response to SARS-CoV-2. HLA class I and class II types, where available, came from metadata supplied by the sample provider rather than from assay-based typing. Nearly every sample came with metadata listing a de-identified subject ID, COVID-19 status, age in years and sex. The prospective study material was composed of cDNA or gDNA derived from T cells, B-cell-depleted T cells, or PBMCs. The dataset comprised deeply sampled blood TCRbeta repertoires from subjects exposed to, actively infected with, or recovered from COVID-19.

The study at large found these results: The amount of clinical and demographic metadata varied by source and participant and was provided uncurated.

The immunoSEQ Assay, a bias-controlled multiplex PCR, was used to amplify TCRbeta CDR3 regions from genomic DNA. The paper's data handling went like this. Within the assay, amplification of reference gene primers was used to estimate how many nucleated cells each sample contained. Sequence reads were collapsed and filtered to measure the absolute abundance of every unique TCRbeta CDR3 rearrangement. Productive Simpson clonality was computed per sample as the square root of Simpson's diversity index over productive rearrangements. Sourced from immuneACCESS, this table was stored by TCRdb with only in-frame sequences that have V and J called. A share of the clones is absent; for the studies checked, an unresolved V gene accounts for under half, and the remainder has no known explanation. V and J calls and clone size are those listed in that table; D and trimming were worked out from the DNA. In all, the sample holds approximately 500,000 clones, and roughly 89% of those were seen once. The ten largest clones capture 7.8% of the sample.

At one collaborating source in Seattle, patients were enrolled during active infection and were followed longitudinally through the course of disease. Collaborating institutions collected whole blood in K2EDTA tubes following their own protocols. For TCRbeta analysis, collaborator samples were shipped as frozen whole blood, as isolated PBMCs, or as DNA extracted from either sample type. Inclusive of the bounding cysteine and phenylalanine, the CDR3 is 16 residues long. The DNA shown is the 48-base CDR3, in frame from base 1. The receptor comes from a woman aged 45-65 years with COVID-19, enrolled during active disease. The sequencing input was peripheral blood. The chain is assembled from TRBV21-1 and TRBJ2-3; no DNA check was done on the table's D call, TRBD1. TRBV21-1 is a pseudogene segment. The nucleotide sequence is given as TGTGCCAGCAGCAAAGCCCTCAGGGGGTTAACAGATACGCAGTATTTT. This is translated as CASSKALRGLTDTQYF.